These 22 T cell receptor beta chains share one sample of origin, sequenced in a study of blood T cells in healthy people across ages. The use of a sample-barcoded 5' primer and a J-beta primer mix characterized a second PCR of roughly 6 to 11 cycles. TCRdb independently ran MiXCR on the 5' RACE reads; one entry per CDR3 protein. The sample includes 1.5 million to 2 million distinct CDR3 sequences, about 32% of them seen just once. The sequenced sample consisted of blood. The source of these receptors is a woman between 25 and 40 years old in good health.

The V gene is TRBV11-2, the J gene TRBJ2-5; D gene unclear. The CDR3 has 14 amino acids. In germline, CDR1 is SGHAT, CDR2 FQNNGV. Trimming took 5 bases from V and 4 from J, leaving 14 bases between them. Here the CDR3 DNA reads TGTGCCAGCAGCCAACTATTGGGCCCAGAGACCCAGTACTTC. Translation: CASSQLLGPETQYF.

In this sample, this clonotype turned up many times. V and J are TRBV20-1 and TRBJ2-6; no definite D call. CDR1 DFQATT and CDR2 SNEGSKA come from the germline V gene (reference sequence). Trimming pared 0 bases from V and 1 base from J, leaving 7 bases between. The CDR3 has 15 residues. The CDR3 DNA reads TGCAGTGCTAGAGATTTCGGGTCTGGGGCCAACGTCCTGACTTTC. Protein: CSARDFGSGANVLTF.

The sample holds a few counts of this clonotype. CDR3 sequence: CASSPGRTSGYTDTQYF. The CDR3 coding sequence is TGTGCCAGCAGCCCAGGTCGGACTAGCGGGTACACAGATACGCAGTATTTT. The gene calls are TRBV7-9 and TRBJ2-3; 11 nucleotides agree with TRBD2. Germline trimming cut 5 bases from V and 2 bases from J; bases unmatched to any gene: 9. Germline CDR1 and CDR2: SEHNR and FQNEAQ (reference sequence). The length of the CDR3 is 17 residues. The whole variable domain, filled in from reference TRBV7-9 and TRBJ2-3, reads DTGVSQNPRHKITKRGQNVTFRCDPISEHNRLYWYRQTLGQGPEFLTYFQNEAQLEKSRLLSDRFSAERPKGSFSTLEIQRTEQGDSAMYLCASSPGRTSGYTDTQYFGPGTRLTVL.

The rearrangement uses TRBV9 and TRBJ2-7, with 9 bases that match TRBD2. The CDR3 extends over 17 amino acids. Germline values: CDR1 SGDLS, CDR2 YYNGEE. The V and J ends lost 2 bases and 3 bases, in that order; junction bases with no gene match: 12. The CDR3 DNA is TGTGCCAGCAGCGTGTCGAGCGGGGGGTCACAGGGCTACGAGCAGTACTTC. As protein: CASSVSSGGSQGYEQYF.

The chain recombines TRBV5-1 with TRBJ2-7; possibly TRBD1 or TRBD2 for D (7 bases each). Germline V lookup: CDR1 SGHRS, CDR2 YFSETQ. This CDR3 has 15 residues. V shed 7 bases and J shed 4 bases, with 21 bases lying between them. CDR3 sequence: CASAGAGTEPYEQYF. CDR3 in DNA: TGCGCCAGCGCGGGAGCTGGGACAGAACCTTACGAGCAGTACTTC.

With regard to this clonotype: Mismatch with germline at one junction end may stem from a read error. The chain recombines TRBV12-3 or TRBV12-4 with TRBJ1-1, with D hard to call. The CDR3 consists of 14 residues. CDR3 bases: TGTGCCAGCAATTTAATGGGGTTTGACACTGAAGCTTTCTTT. Translated, it gives CASNLMGFDTEAFF.

Here the CDR3 reads CASSVGGRGGETQYF. The DNA for the CDR3 is TGTGCCAGCAGCGTAGGGGGGCGCGGGGGGGAGACCCAGTACTTC. V is TRBV9 and J is TRBJ2-5, with 8 bases aligning to TRBD2. Per germline, CDR1 SGDLS and CDR2 YYNGEE. Losses at the gene ends were 0 bases for V and 5 bases for J; bases not matched to a gene: 6. The CDR3 covers 15 residues.

The rearrangement uses TRBV19 and TRBJ1-3, with 8 bases fitting TRBD1. Germline V CDR1 and CDR2: LNHDA, SQIVND (reference sequence). V dropped 9 bases and J dropped 4; count of bases not matched to a gene: 2. There are 12 residues in the CDR3. The CDR3 DNA sequence: TGTGCCAGCGGACAGGGAGGAAACACCATATATTTT. This sequence encodes CASGQGGNTIYF.

This clonotype was observed at least ten times. This chain connects TRBV7-2 to TRBJ2-3, with D perhaps TRBD1 (5 bases). The germline V and J ends were trimmed by 1 base and 5 bases, with 10 bases remaining between them. Germline CDR1 and CDR2: SGHTA and FQGNSA. The CDR3 length is 14 residues. CDR3 region: CASSLVRGGDTQYF. The CDR3 DNA reads as TGTGCCAGCAGCTTAGTTAGGGGCGGAGATACGCAGTATTTT.

This chain connects TRBV12-5 to TRBJ2-1, with D possibly being TRBD1 (6 bases). Trimming took off 0 bases at V and 0 bases at J, with 12 bases between the two ends. Germline V gene data show CDR1 as LGHNT and CDR2 as FRNRAP. The CDR3 runs 17 residues. The chain's CDR3 is CASGLVGRGSSYNEQFF. CDR3 bases: TGTGCTAGTGGTTTGGTAGGAAGGGGGAGCTCCTACAATGAGCAGTTCTTC.

The V call is TRBV7-2, the J call TRBJ1-5, with a possible D match to TRBD1 (5 bases). V lost 1 base, J lost 7 bases, and 11 bases lay in between. Germline loops: CDR1 SGHTA, CDR2 FQGNSA. This CDR3 is built from 14 residues. CDR3 coding DNA: TGTGCCAGCAGCTTAGGGGGGGACGTACAGCCCCAGCATTTT. Encoded protein: CASSLGGDVQPQHF. Full variable domain (remainder filled in from reference TRBV7-2 and TRBJ1-5): GAGVSQSPSNKVTEKGKDVELRCDPISGHTALYWYRQSLGQGLEFLIYFQGNSAPDKSGLPSDRFSAERTGGSVSTLTIQRTQQEDSAVYLCASSLGGDVQPQHFGDGTRLSIL.

The chain employs TRBV9 and TRBJ2-1; 7 positions agree with TRBD2. Germline assignment: CDR1 SGDLS and CDR2 YYNGEE. The CDR3 spans 16 residues. V was clipped by 2 bases and J by 9 bases; unmatched bases: 14. The CDR3 bases are TGTGCCAGCAGCGTGCGGGAGATCACCATGGTTGGTGAGCAGTTCTTC. Translating gives CASSVREITMVGEQFF.

This clonotype was detected a few times. The chain uses TRBV20-1 and TRBJ2-7, with D hard to call. This CDR3 region has 15 residues. Per the germline V gene, CDR1 is DFQATT and CDR2 is SNEGSKA (reference sequence). Deletions cut 3 bases from V and 0 bases from J, with 15 bases between. CDR3 loop: CSARAPSPGSYEQYF. The CDR3 DNA follows: TGCAGTGCTAGGGCCCCCAGCCCAGGCTCCTACGAGCAGTACTTC.

J is TRBJ2-7 and V is TRBV2; D is possibly TRBD1 (5 bases). The CDR3 is 16 residues long. The germline CDR1 and CDR2 sequences are SNHLY and FYNNEI. V was trimmed by 2 bases and J by 2 bases, leaving 16 bases between them. In nucleotides, the CDR3 is TGTGCCAGCAGTGAACGGGCGCGACAGAATACCTACGAGCAGTACTTC. As protein: CASSERARQNTYEQYF.

This rearrangement joins TRBV4-1 to TRBJ1-5; TRBD1 matches at 11 bases. This CDR3 region has 17 residues. Germline trimming cut 0 bases from V and 7 bases from J; bases unmatched to any gene: 8. Germline V gene data show CDR1 as MGHRA and CDR2 as YSYEKL. CDR3 sequence (DNA): TGCGCCAGCAGCCAAGAAGGGACAGGGGGTTTTCGCCAGCCCCAGCATTTT. Its protein product is CASSQEGTGGFRQPQHF.

In this sample, this clonotype turned up a few times. The chain employs TRBV9 and TRBJ2-1, with a tentative D call TRBD2 (7 bases). Germline CDR1 and CDR2: SGDLS and YYNGEE. V gave up 2 bases and J gave up 6 bases, with 15 bases separating them. The CDR3 is 15 amino acids. For the CDR3, the DNA is TGTGCCAGCAGCGTCTTGGGGGGGGCAGGCAATGAGCAGTTCTTC. It encodes CASSVLGGAGNEQFF.

V usage is TRBV2 and J usage is TRBJ2-1, with TRBD2 identical over 9 bases. CDR1 and CDR2 (germline): SNHLY, FYNNEI. This CDR3 is 15 amino acids long. The CDR3 spells CAIFRAGGIYNEQFF. Written as DNA, the CDR3 is TGTGCTATCTTTCGGGCGGGGGGGATTTACAATGAGCAGTTCTTC.

The gene calls are TRBV7-9 and TRBJ1-3, with a tentative D call TRBD1 (5 bases). The germline CDR1 and CDR2 sequences are SEHNR and FQNEAQ (reference sequence). Trimming pared 5 bases from V and 3 bases from J, leaving 17 bases between. The CDR3 sequence is 16 residues long. CDR3 in amino acids: CASSRQILSHGNTIYF. CDR3 sequence (DNA): TGTGCCAGCAGCCGACAGATTTTAAGCCATGGAAACACCATATATTTT.

This clonotype was seen a handful of times. The V call is TRBV6-5, the J call TRBJ2-6; 7 nucleotides match TRBD1. The CDR3 consists of 16 residues. Germline lookup yields CDR1 MNHEY and CDR2 SVGAGI. Trimming cost V 8 bases and J 2 bases; bases outside gene matches: 9. CDR3 sequence reads: CASGKDRFAGANVLTF. As DNA, the CDR3 is TGTGCCAGCGGAAAGGACAGGTTTGCTGGGGCCAACGTCCTGACTTTC.

The rearrangement uses TRBV28 and TRBJ1-1; D unclear. The CDR3 sequence is 13 residues long. CDR1 is MDHEN and CDR2 is SYDVKM in the germline V gene. The V end lost 7 bases, the J end lost 1 base, and 10 bases lay between the germline ends. The CDR3 coding sequence is TGTGCCAGCAAGGAGGAAGGGAACACTGAAGCTTTCTTT. It specifies CASKEEGNTEAFF.

This chain joins TRBV9 and TRBJ2-7; D is possibly TRBD1 or TRBD2 (5 bases each). Trimming shortened V by 6 bases and J by 7 bases, and 17 bases separated the two germline ends. Germline assignment: CDR1 SGDLS and CDR2 YYNGEE. The CDR3 is made up of 13 amino acids. The CDR3 reads CASNMRGENEQYF. For the CDR3, the DNA is TGTGCCAGCAATATGAGGGGAGAGAATGAGCAGTACTTC.

J is TRBJ1-6 and V is TRBV6-2 or TRBV6-3; maybe TRBD1 (5 bases). CDR3 length: 15 amino acids. V was shortened by 7 bases and J by 8 bases, with 18 bases between the two germline ends. Germline lookup yields CDR1 MNHEY and CDR2 SVGEGT. As DNA, the CDR3 is TGTGCCAGCACCGGAGACAGTCTCGGGGATTCACCCCTCCACTTT. As protein: CASTGDSLGDSPLHF.